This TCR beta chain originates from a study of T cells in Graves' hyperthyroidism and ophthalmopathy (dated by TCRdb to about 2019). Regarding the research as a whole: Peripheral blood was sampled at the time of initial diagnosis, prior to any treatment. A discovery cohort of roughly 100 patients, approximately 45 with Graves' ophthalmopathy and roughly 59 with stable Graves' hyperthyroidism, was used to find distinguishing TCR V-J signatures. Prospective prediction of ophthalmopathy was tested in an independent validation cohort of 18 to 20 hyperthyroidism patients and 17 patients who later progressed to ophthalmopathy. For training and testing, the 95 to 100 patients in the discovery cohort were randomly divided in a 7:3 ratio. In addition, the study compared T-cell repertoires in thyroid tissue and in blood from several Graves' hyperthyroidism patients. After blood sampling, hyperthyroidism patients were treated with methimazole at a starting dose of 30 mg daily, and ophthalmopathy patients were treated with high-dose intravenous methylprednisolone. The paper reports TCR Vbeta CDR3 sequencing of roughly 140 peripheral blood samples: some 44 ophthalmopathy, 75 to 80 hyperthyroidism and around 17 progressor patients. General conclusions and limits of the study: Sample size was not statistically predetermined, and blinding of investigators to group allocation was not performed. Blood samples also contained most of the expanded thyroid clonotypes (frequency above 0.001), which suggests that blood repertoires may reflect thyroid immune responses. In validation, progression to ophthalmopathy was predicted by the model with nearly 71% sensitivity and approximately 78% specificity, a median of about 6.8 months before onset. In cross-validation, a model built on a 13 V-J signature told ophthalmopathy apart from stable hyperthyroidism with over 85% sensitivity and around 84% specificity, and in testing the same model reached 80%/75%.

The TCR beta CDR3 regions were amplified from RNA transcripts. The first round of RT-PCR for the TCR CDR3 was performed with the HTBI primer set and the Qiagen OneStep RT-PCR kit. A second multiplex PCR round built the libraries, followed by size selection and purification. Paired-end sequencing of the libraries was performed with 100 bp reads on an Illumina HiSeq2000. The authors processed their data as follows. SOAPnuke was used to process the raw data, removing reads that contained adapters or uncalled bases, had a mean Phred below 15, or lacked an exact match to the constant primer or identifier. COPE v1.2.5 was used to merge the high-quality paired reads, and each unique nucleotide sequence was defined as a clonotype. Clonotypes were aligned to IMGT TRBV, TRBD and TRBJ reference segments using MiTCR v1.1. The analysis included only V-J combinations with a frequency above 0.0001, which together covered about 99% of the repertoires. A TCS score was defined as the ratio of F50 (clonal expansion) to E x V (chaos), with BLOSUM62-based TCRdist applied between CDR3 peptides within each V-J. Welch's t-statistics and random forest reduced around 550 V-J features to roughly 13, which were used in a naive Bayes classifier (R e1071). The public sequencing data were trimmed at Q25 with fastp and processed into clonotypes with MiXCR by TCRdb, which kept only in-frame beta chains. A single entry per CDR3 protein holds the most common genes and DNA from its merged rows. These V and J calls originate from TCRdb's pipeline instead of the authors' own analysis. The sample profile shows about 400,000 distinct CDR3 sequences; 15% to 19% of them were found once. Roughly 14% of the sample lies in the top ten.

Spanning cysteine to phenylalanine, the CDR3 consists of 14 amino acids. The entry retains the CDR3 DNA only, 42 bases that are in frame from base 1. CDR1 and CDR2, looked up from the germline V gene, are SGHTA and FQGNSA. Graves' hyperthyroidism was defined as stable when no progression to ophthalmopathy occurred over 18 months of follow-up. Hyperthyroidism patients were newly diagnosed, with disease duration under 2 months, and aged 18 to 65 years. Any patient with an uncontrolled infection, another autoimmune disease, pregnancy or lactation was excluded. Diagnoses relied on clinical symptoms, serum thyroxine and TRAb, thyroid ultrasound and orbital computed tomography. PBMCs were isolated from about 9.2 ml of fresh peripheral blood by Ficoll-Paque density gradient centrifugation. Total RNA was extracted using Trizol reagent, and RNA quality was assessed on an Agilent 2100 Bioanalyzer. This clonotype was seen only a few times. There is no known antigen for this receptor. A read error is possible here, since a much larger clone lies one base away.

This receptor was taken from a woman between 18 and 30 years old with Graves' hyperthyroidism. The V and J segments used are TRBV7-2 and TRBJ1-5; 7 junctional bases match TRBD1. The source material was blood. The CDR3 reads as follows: CASSSGQSNQSQHF. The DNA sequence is TGTGCCAGCAGCTCGGGACAGTCAAATCAGTCCCAGCATTTT.